One and the same sample provided the 5 T cell receptor beta chains below, sequenced in a study of cytomegalovirus exposure and HLA in healthy donors. This table comes from immunoSEQ multiplex PCR, and its TCRdb copy is limited to in-frame clones, with some not included. The sample shows some 260,000 clones, 90% of them seen only once. The sample was PBMCs. The receptors were gathered from a woman aged 30 to 39 in good health and CMV-seronegative.

The genes are TRBV28 and TRBJ2-7; 8 positions match TRBD2. CDR1 and CDR2 (germline): MDHEN, SYDVKM. This CDR3 is 16 amino acids long. J gave up 1 base and V 1 base, and 6 bases lay outside the gene matches. The CDR3 spells CASSLFMTSASYEQYF. CDR3 nucleotides: TGTGCCAGCAGTTTATTTATGACTAGCGCATCCTACGAGCAGTACTTC.

The chain is built from TRBV7-6 and TRBJ2-1, with 11 positions matching TRBD2. CDR3 size: 15 residues. CDR1 and CDR2 from the germline V gene are SGHVS and FNYEAQ. Unmatched junction bases numbered 3, after V lost 4 bases and J lost 4 bases. In nucleotides, the CDR3 is TGTGCCAGCAGCTCCGTAGCGGGAGGGTACAATGAGCAGTTCTTC. It specifies CASSSVAGGYNEQFF.

The chain carries TRBV4-2 and TRBJ1-5, with no clear D. From germline, CDR1 is LGHNA and CDR2 YNFKEQ. CDR3 length: 13 residues. Trimming stripped 4 bases from V and 5 bases from J, with 9 bases between. CDR3 protein: CASSRSGDQPQHF. As DNA, the CDR3 is TGTGCCAGCAGCCGTAGTGGGGATCAGCCCCAGCATTTT.

The chain uses TRBV7-6 and TRBJ1-3, with D tentatively TRBD1 (6 bases). Germline CDR1 and CDR2: SGHVS and FNYEAQ. The CDR3 has 17 residues. The germline V and J ends were trimmed by 1 base and 8 bases, with 21 bases remaining between them. The CDR3, as DNA: TGTGCCAGCAGCTTAGGTTCCCGTGGGGGGCTCCTTGACACCATATATTTT. It is translated as CASSLGSRGGLLDTIYF.

This clone was seen just once. This chain joins TRBV6-5 and TRBJ2-1, with 10 bases matching TRBD2. This CDR3 contains 16 residues. The ends lost 2 bases at V and 7 bases at J; junction bases unmatched: 8. The germline gives CDR1 MNHEY, CDR2 SVGAGI. The CDR3 region is CASSYRGTSVPNEQFF. CDR3 in DNA: TGTGCCAGCAGTTACAGGGGGACTAGCGTCCCAAATGAGCAGTTCTTC.